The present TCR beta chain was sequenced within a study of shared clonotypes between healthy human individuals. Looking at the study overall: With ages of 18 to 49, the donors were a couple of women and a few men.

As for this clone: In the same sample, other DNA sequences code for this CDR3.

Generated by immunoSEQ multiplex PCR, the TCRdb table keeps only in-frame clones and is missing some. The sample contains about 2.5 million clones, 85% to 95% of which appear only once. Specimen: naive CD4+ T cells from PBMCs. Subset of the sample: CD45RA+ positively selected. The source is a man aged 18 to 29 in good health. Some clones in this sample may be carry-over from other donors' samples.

CDR3 sequence: CASSVSGSGNTIYF. CDR3 nucleotides: TGTGCCAGCAGCGTCTCAGGATCTGGAAACACCATATATTTT. The chain couples TRBV9 to TRBJ1-3; the D is unclear. CDR1 is SGDLS and CDR2 is YYNGEE in the germline V gene. V was shortened by 2 bases and J by 1 base, with 7 bases between the two germline ends. The CDR3 has 14 amino acids.